This T cell receptor beta chain stems from a study of blood T cell repertoires in COVID-19. The overall study: In each case, the material was cDNA or gDNA derived from T cells, B-cell-depleted T cells, or PBMCs.

Per the original methods: Amplified reference gene primers provided the basis for estimating nucleated cell counts. Generated by immunoSEQ multiplex PCR, the TCRdb table keeps only in-frame clones and is missing some. V, J and clone size were drawn from that table, and D and trimming were deduced from the DNA. The sample holds about 44,000 clones, less than 85% seen once. V was clipped by 4 bases and J by 4 bases, with 12 bases between them. The CDR3 covers 14 residues. CDR1 and CDR2 (germline): SGHTA, FQGNSA. Sequencing was carried out using peripheral blood. The TCR was taken from a woman aged 70-85 years with acute or convalescent COVID-19. The V and J genes are TRBV7-2 and TRBJ2-3; TRBD2 is a possible D gene (6 bases). The CDR3 sequence is CASSSLGTPDTQYF. CDR3 bases: TGTGCCAGCAGCTCCCTGGGGACTCCAGATACGCAGTATTTT.